Presented here are 5 T cell receptor beta chains from one specimen sequenced in a study of T cell responses to AZD1222 COVID-19 vaccine. Profiling relied on immunoSEQ multiplex PCR, and the TCRdb table lists in-frame clones only, not all of them. Of about 200,000 clones listed, approximately 94% are singletons. This material consisted of peripheral blood, taken on day 0 of MenACWY control vaccination. These receptors came from an adult in good health.

V usage is TRBV12-3 or TRBV12-4 and J usage is TRBJ1-2, with D possibly matching TRBD1 (5 bases). Trimming cost V 1 base and J 8 bases, with 11 bases left between them. This CDR3 is built from 13 residues. CDR3 nucleotides: TGTGCCAGCAGTTTAGGTGTGGGGGGAGGCTACACCTTC. This gives the protein CASSLGVGGGYTF.

A single count supports this clone. The genes are TRBV15 and TRBJ1-5; 8 bases agree with TRBD1. The CDR3 has 17 amino acids. Germline V gene data show CDR1 as LNHNV and CDR2 as YYDKDF (reference sequence). J was trimmed by 0 bases and V by 4 bases; bases with no gene match: 8. The CDR3 protein is CATSKSGGTYSNQPQHF. Here the CDR3 DNA reads TGTGCCACCAGCAAATCAGGGGGCACATATAGCAATCAGCCCCAGCATTTT.

V gene TRBV3-1 (or the pseudogene TRBV3-2) combines with J gene TRBJ1-1; D is unclear. Trimming removed 0 bases at V and 6 bases at J, with 5 bases between. This CDR3 region has 12 residues. Germline V gives CDR1 LGHDT, CDR2 YNNKEL (reference sequence). The CDR3: CASSQDAPEAFF. The CDR3 coding sequence is TGTGCCAGCAGCCAAGATGCCCCTGAAGCTTTCTTT.

The chain recombines TRBV6-2 or TRBV6-3 with TRBJ1-6, with a tentative D call TRBD1 (6 bases). The CDR3 is 13 amino acids. The V end lost 5 bases, the J end lost 5 bases, and 7 bases lay between the germline ends. Germline V lookup: CDR1 MNHEY, CDR2 SVGEGT. Here the CDR3 reads CASSDRHNSPLHF. In DNA form, the CDR3 reads TGTGCCAGCAGTGACAGGCATAATTCACCCCTCCACTTT.

V is TRBV19 and J is TRBJ1-5; the D is unclear. Germline assignment: CDR1 LNHDA and CDR2 SQIVND (reference sequence). V lost 4 bases, J lost 5 bases, and 9 bases lay in between. This CDR3 comprises 13 residues. The CDR3: CASSTRSYQPQHF. CDR3 DNA: TGTGCCAGTAGTACGCGCTCCTATCAGCCCCAGCATTTT.